One and the same sample provided the 19 T cell receptor beta chains below, sequenced in a study of glioma-infiltrating T cells. Using RNA template, CDR3s of TCR alpha and beta were amplified with iRepertoire arm-PCR. TCRdb recomputed calls from the multiplex PCR reads with MiXCR, one row per CDR3 protein. The top ten clones hold roughly 5.4% of a sample with around 190,000 distinct CDR3 sequences, 43% of them seen once. Sequenced: glioma tissue, nonneoplastic brain tissue, or PBMCs (not recorded which). Receptor source: a human donor with low-grade glioma or glioblastoma, undergoing nonglioma brain surgery, or in good health (not recorded which).

This clonotype was seen repeatedly, ten times or more. V and J are TRBV6-6 and TRBJ2-7; 7 nucleotides align to TRBD2. The length of the CDR3 is 16 residues. The germline gives CDR1 MNHNY, CDR2 SVGAGI (reference sequence). Trimming took 2 bases from V and 0 from J; bases not matched to a gene: 7. CDR3 in DNA: TGTGCCAGCAGTTACGCCCGGGGGGTGAGCTCCTACGAGCAGTACTTC. Its protein product is CASSYARGVSSYEQYF.

This clonotype occurred a few times. This chain joins TRBV29-1 and TRBJ2-3, with TRBD1 as a possible D gene (5 bases). Germline V CDR1 and CDR2: SQVTM, ANQGSEA. CDR3 length: 14 residues. V gave up 4 bases and J gave up 2 bases, with 13 bases separating them. The CDR3 DNA reads as TGCAGCGTTGCAATTACAGGATCCACAGATACGCAGTATTTT. This codes for CSVAITGSTDTQYF.

The chain recombines TRBV6-6 with TRBJ2-5, with TRBD1 matching over 9 bases. Germline CDR1 is MNHNY and CDR2 is SVGAGI (reference sequence). The CDR3 has 12 amino acids. Germline trimming cut 8 bases from V and 5 bases from J; bases unmatched to any gene: 3. CDR3 DNA sequence: TGTGCCAGCGGGACAGGGTTTGAGACCCAGTACTTC. It encodes CASGTGFETQYF.

A word on this clonotype: The junction differs from germline at one of its ends, possibly a read error. The rearrangement joins TRBV5-1 to TRBJ2-5; possible D gene TRBD1, 6 bases. CDR3 length equals 14 residues. Per germline, CDR1 SGHRS and CDR2 YFSETQ. Written as DNA, the CDR3 is TGCGCCAGCAGTAAGGGACAACACCAAGAGGCCCAGTACTTC. Residues: CASSKGQHQEAQYF.

The rearrangement links TRBV12-3 or TRBV12-4 to TRBJ2-1; perhaps TRBD2 as D (6 bases). V was shortened by 7 bases and J by 6 bases, with 16 bases between the two germline ends. This CDR3 is 14 amino acids long. The DNA of the CDR3 is TGTGCCAGCATCTTGGGGGGAGCCGGCAATGAGCAGTTCTTC. Translation gives CASILGGAGNEQFF.

This clonotype has only one observation. The junction differs from germline at one of its ends, possibly a read error. The chain links TRBV19 to TRBJ1-2; a weak D match, TRBD1 (5 bases). Per the germline V gene, CDR1 is LNHDA and CDR2 is SQIVND (reference sequence). The CDR3 spans 12 residues. CDR3 coding DNA: TGTGCCAGTACGGGAGGGGACTATGTCTACACCTTC. Its protein product is CASTGGDYVYTF.

About this clonotype itself: A much more abundant neighbour one base away suggests this may be a read error. The chain combines TRBV20-1 with TRBJ2-5; 7 bases are a match to TRBD2. This CDR3 region has 18 residues. Per germline, CDR1 DFQATT and CDR2 SNEGSKA (reference sequence). The CDR3 bases are TGCAGTGCTTCCCCCTACGCGGGAGAAGGTCTTGTAGAAGAGGCCCAGTACTTC. Its protein is CSASPYAGEGLVEEAQYF.

This rearrangement joins TRBV29-1 to TRBJ2-5; 7 bases map to TRBD1. The V segment lost 3 bases and the J segment 7 bases; nucleotides outside the gene matches: 8. The CDR3 covers 13 residues. Looked up from germline, CDR1 is SQVTM and CDR2 is ANQGSEA. The CDR3, as DNA: TGCAGCGTTGACAGGGGGATGCGAGGGACCCAGTACTTC. It translates to CSVDRGMRGTQYF. The variable domain in full, completed from reference TRBV29-1 and TRBJ2-5, reads SAVISQKPSRDICQRGTSLTIQCQVDSQVTMMFWYRQQPGQSLTLIATANQGSEATYESGFVIDKFPISRPNLTFSTLTVSNMSPEDSSIYLCSVDRGMRGTQYFGPGTRLLVL.

A note on this clonotype: A much bigger clone sits one base away, suggesting this may be a read error. V is TRBV19 and J is TRBJ2-1, with TRBD2 as a possible D gene (5 bases). There are 13 residues in the CDR3. Germline V CDR1 and CDR2: LNHDA, SQIVND (reference sequence). With 8 bases removed from V and 8 bases from J, the gap between germline ends came to 16 bases. The CDR3 nucleotides are TGTGCCAGTGGTCTTACTAGACGGGATGAGCAGTTCTTC. Its protein is CASGLTRRDEQFF.

This clonotype was recorded at least ten times. The chain links TRBV20-1 to TRBJ2-7, with a weak D call TRBD1 (7 bases). The CDR3 spans 15 residues. Deletions cut 2 bases from V and 3 bases from J, with 17 bases between. In germline, CDR1 is DFQATT, CDR2 SNEGSKA (reference sequence). For the CDR3, the DNA is TGCAGTGCTAGAAGGGGGCGGGGTTATGTCTACGAGCAGTACTTC. Translated: CSARRGRGYVYEQYF.

This clonotype appeared many times. The rearrangement joins TRBV28 to TRBJ2-4; D not resolved. Germline V CDR1 and CDR2: MDHEN, SYDVKM. V lost 3 bases and J 0 bases, leaving 6 bases between the germline ends. The CDR3 has 14 amino acids. This chain's CDR3 is CASSFMRAKNIQYF. The CDR3 DNA sequence: TGTGCCAGCAGTTTTATGCGAGCCAAAAACATTCAGTACTTC. The complete variable domain, with remaining parts taken from reference TRBV28 and TRBJ2-4, reads DVKVTQSSRYLVKRTGEKVFLECVQDMDHENMFWYRQDPGLGLRLIYFSYDVKMKEKGDIPEGYSVSREKKERFSLILESASTNQTSMYLCASSFMRAKNIQYFGAGTRLSVL.

Only a few counts were recorded for this clonotype. A much larger clone differs by one base, so this may be a read error. V and J are TRBV28 and TRBJ2-7; D is unresolved. CDR1 MDHEN and CDR2 SYDVKM come from the germline V gene. This CDR3 is built from 15 residues. V lost 5 bases and J lost 8, with 22 bases in between. CDR3 nucleotides: TGTGCCAGCAGTCCCCAAGAGACTCAACGATTTAAGCAGTACTTC. Its protein is CASSPQETQRFKQYF.

The chain couples TRBV28 to TRBJ2-3; 9 positions agree with TRBD1. The CDR3 loop spans 17 amino acids. Germline loops: CDR1 MDHEN, CDR2 SYDVKM. J lost 4 bases, V lost 2 bases, and 10 bases had no gene match. For the CDR3, the DNA is TGTGCCAGCAGTTTAAGTGTGGGACAGGGAGGGTCAGATACGCAGTATTTT. Translated, it gives CASSLSVGQGGSDTQYF.

The genes are TRBV10-3 and TRBJ1-6; D uncertain. There are 15 residues in the CDR3. V lost 9 bases and J 5 bases, leaving 17 bases between the germline ends. Per the germline V gene, CDR1 is ENHRY and CDR2 is SYGVKD. The CDR3 DNA reads as TGTGCCATGAGAGGCTCTGCACAGAATAATTCACCCCTCCACTTT. Its protein product is CAMRGSAQNNSPLHF.

The chain couples TRBV29-1 to TRBJ1-1; a weak D match, TRBD1 (5 bases). The CDR3 is 12 amino acids. Germline CDR1 SQVTM, CDR2 ANQGSEA. With 7 bases removed from V and 5 bases from J, the gap between germline ends came to 14 bases. The CDR3 region has the DNA TGCAGCGCTCCCTCGCAGGGTACTGAAGCTTTCTTT. Translation: CSAPSQGTEAFF. The full variable domain, rest sourced from reference TRBV29-1 and TRBJ1-1, is SAVISQKPSRDICQRGTSLTIQCQVDSQVTMMFWYRQQPGQSLTLIATANQGSEATYESGFVIDKFPISRPNLTFSTLTVSNMSPEDSSIYLCSAPSQGTEAFFGQGTRLTVV.

As for this clonotype: One base away lies a much larger clone, so this may be a sequencing read error. This chain uses TRBV7-6 with TRBJ2-1; the D gene could be TRBD1 or TRBD2 (5 bases each). The CDR3 runs 14 residues. V lost 6 bases to trimming and J lost 7 bases, with 16 bases between them. Looked up from germline, CDR1 is SGHVS and CDR2 is FNYEAQ. The CDR3 region is CASRLGPTTNEQFF. The DNA of the CDR3 is TGTGCCAGCAGACTGGGACCGACTACGAATGAGCAGTTCTTC.

The CDR3 DNA reads TGCGCCAGCAGCTTGGACGAGGAAGGAACCAGCGGGAGCAACCCAGATACGCAGTATTTT. Translated: CASSLDEEGTSGSNPDTQYF. This chain connects TRBV5-1 to TRBJ2-3; 8 bases map to TRBD2. Germline V CDR1 and CDR2: SGHRS, YFSETQ. V shed 0 bases, J shed 4 bases, and the junction held 19 bases outside the gene matches. This CDR3 region has 20 residues.

As to this clonotype: A much larger clone lies a single base off, so this may be a read error. The chain combines TRBV7-2 with TRBJ2-1; the match to TRBD2 covers 9 bases. This CDR3 region has 15 residues. Germline-derived CDR1 and CDR2 are SGHTA and FQGNSA. V lost 7 bases and J lost 8; bases outside the gene matches: 12. For the CDR3, the DNA is TGTGCCAGCATCTTGAGACTAGCGGAAGGGTATGAGCAGTTCTTC. This translates into CASILRLAEGYEQFF.

As to this clonotype: Just one base apart from a much larger clone, this may be a read error. The chain joins TRBV7-2 to TRBJ1-4; 8 bases align to TRBD1. The junction had 1 base not matched to a gene; V was cut back by 4 bases and J by 6 bases. Germline V lookup: CDR1 SGHTA, CDR2 FQGNSA. The CDR3 is 13 amino acids. In DNA, the CDR3 is TGTGCCAGCAGCTGGGGACAGGATGAAAAACTGTTTTTT. It is translated as CASSWGQDEKLFF.